These 32 T cell receptor beta chains were all obtained from the same sample, sequenced in a study of neurological immune-mediated disorders (dated by TCRdb to the late 2010s). The library came from 5' RACE. The sequencing machine was an Illumina HiSeq 2500. TCRdb reworked the public reads: Q25 trimming with fastp, MiXCR clone assembly, productive beta chains retained. Rows merge per CDR3 protein into single entries with the most common DNA and genes. This sample holds some 19,000 distinct CDR3 sequences; 17% were observed only once. The top ten clones comprise over 6.5% of the sample. Sequencing used CD8+ T cells from blood. The receptors were sampled from a woman under 30 with multiple sclerosis.

Relative to its sample, this clonotype is medium-sized. This rearrangement joins TRBV7-9 to TRBJ1-2; D remains unclear. CDR1 SEHNR and CDR2 FQNEAQ come from the germline V gene (reference sequence). The V end was cut by 5 bases, the J end by 6 bases, with 13 bases between. CDR3 length equals 13 residues. CDR3 nucleotide sequence: TGTGCCAGCAGCCTTCAAGTGGCTGATGGCTACACCTTC. Amino acid sequence: CASSLQVADGYTF.

This clonotype has ten or more counts. J is TRBJ2-4 and V is TRBV5-1; D might be TRBD2 (6 bases). The CDR3 runs 16 residues. Trimming cost V 4 bases and J 3 bases, with 17 bases left between them. Germline V gives CDR1 SGHRS, CDR2 YFSETQ. The CDR3 DNA sequence: TGCGCCAGCAGCCCACCCGGGGGACGCATCAAAAACATTCAGTACTTC. It specifies CASSPPGGRIKNIQYF.

This clonotype was observed at least ten times. The rearrangement links TRBV23-1 to TRBJ2-1; 7 bases agree with TRBD1. TRBV23-1 is an ORF; its function is uncertain. V shed 2 bases and J 4 bases; nucleotides not matched to a gene: 5. The CDR3 consists of 15 residues. The CDR3 here is CASSQPGTVYNEQFF. The CDR3 DNA sequence: TGCGCCAGCAGTCAACCCGGGACAGTATACAATGAGCAGTTCTTC.

This clonotype was counted ten times or more. The chain links TRBV7-2 to TRBJ2-4; 12 bases match TRBD2. V lost 5 bases and J lost 2; bases outside the gene matches: 4. Germline V gene lookup returns CDR1 SGHTA and CDR2 FQGNSA. The CDR3 length is 16 residues. The CDR3: CASSPLAGGTKNIQYF. The CDR3 bases are TGTGCCAGCAGCCCCCTAGCGGGAGGGACCAAAAACATTCAGTACTTC.

This clonotype was recorded at least ten times. The V gene is TRBV6-6, the J gene TRBJ1-2, with no clear D. The CDR3 is 14 residues long. CDR1 is MNHNY, CDR2 SVGAGI, per germline (reference sequence). The V gene lost 6 bases and the J gene lost 6 bases, with 17 bases spanning the gap. The chain's CDR3 is CASSIMDPRDGYTF. CDR3 DNA sequence: TGTGCCAGCAGCATCATGGACCCGAGGGATGGCTACACCTTC.

This clonotype was detected ten times or more. The rearrangement links TRBV3-1 to TRBJ1-2; possibly TRBD1 for D (6 bases). Trimming removed 0 bases from V and 6 bases from J, with 14 bases in between. This CDR3 has 15 residues. Germline V gene data show CDR1 as LGHDT and CDR2 as YNNKEL (reference sequence). CDR3 protein: CASSQEGAGNDGYTF. CDR3 bases: TGTGCCAGCAGCCAAGAGGGGGCAGGGAATGATGGCTACACCTTC.

This clonotype was picked up many times. Just one base apart from a much larger clone, this may be a read error. This rearrangement joins TRBV27 to TRBJ2-7, with 8 bases fitting TRBD2. Germline values: CDR1 MNHEY, CDR2 SMNVEV (reference sequence). The CDR3 covers 16 residues. With V trimmed by 10 bases and J by 5 bases, 19 bases remained unmatched. The CDR3 DNA is TGTGCCAACAGCGCCAACCCGGGACTAGTCCCCCACGAGCAGTACGTC. Amino acid sequence: CANSANPGLVPHEQYV.

This chain links TRBV5-1 with TRBJ1-1; no clear D. Germline V gene data show CDR1 as SGHRS and CDR2 as YFSETQ. This CDR3 has 18 amino acids. V was cut by 4 bases and J by 0 bases, with 22 bases left in between. Here the CDR3 DNA reads TGCGCCAGCAGCGATAATATCCGGGCCCGTCCTCTGAACACTGAAGCTTTCTTT. It yields the protein CASSDNIRARPLNTEAFF.

This clonotype was recorded many times. V usage is TRBV20-1 and J usage is TRBJ2-2; 7 bases are shared with TRBD1. Unmatched junction bases numbered 6, after V lost 3 bases and J lost 2 bases. The CDR3 runs 15 residues. Germline assignment: CDR1 DFQATT and CDR2 SNEGSKA (reference sequence). The CDR3 sequence: CSASATGDNTGELFF. The CDR3 bases are TGCAGTGCTAGTGCTACAGGGGATAACACCGGGGAGCTGTTTTTT.

This clonotype was seen at least ten times. The chain couples TRBV9 to TRBJ2-1; D gene unclear. The CDR3 loop spans 12 amino acids. V shed 4 bases and J shed 5 bases, with 7 bases lying between them. CDR1 is SGDLS, CDR2 YYNGEE, per germline. The CDR3 sequence: CASSYRDNEQFF. CDR3 bases: TGTGCCAGCAGCTATAGGGACAATGAGCAGTTCTTC.

This clonotype ranks as medium-sized. The chain links TRBV27 to TRBJ1-1; D ambiguous. There are 14 residues in the CDR3. The germline V gene encodes CDR1 MNHEY and CDR2 SMNVEV (reference sequence). The ends were cut back, 5 bases at V and 10 bases at J, with 20 bases in the middle. The CDR3 region has the DNA TGTGCCAGCAGTACTTATCCCGGGCCCCATGGAGCTTTCTTT. It yields the protein CASSTYPGPHGAFF.

This sequence joins TRBV20-1 and TRBJ1-5; maybe TRBD1 (6 bases). V lost 6 bases and J lost 2, with 23 bases in between. CDR3 length equals 17 residues. In germline, CDR1 is DFQATT, CDR2 SNEGSKA (reference sequence). In DNA, the CDR3 is TGCAGTGCCCAATCAATTTCCGGCGGGGGCGGCAATCAGCCCCAGCATTTT. Encoded protein: CSAQSISGGGGNQPQHF.

The sample holds many counts of this clonotype. The V and J genes are TRBV20-1 and TRBJ2-3; 8 bases line up with TRBD1. The CDR3 length is 16 residues. Germline CDR1 is DFQATT and CDR2 is SNEGSKA (reference sequence). The trim removed 1 base at V and 5 bases at J, leaving 11 bases unmatched. CDR3 bases: TGCAGTGCTAGAGCTTACAGGGGGGAAGGGGGAGATACGCAGTATTTT. Amino acids: CSARAYRGEGGDTQYF.

This clonotype has at least ten counts. The rearrangement joins TRBV7-6 to TRBJ2-1; 8 bases align to TRBD2. V shed 0 bases, J shed 2 bases, and the junction held 9 bases outside the gene matches. CDR3 length: 18 amino acids. The V gene's germline CDR1 is SGHVS and CDR2 FNYEAQ. CDR3 nucleotides: TGTGCCAGCAGCTTAGCGGCGGAGCGGGAGTGGGCCTACAATGAGCAGTTCTTC. The encoded protein is CASSLAAEREWAYNEQFF. The complete variable domain, with remaining parts taken from reference TRBV7-6 and TRBJ2-1, reads GAGVSQSPRYKVTKRGQDVALRCDPISGHVSLYWYRQALGQGPEFLTYFNYEAQQDKSGLPNDRFSAERPEGSISTLTIQRTEQRDSAMYRCASSLAAEREWAYNEQFFGPGTRLTVL.

This clonotype occurred many times. In DNA form, the CDR3 reads TGTGCCAGCAGTGGCGGGGGGGGGAGCTCCTACAATGAGCAGTTCTTC. Translation gives CASSGGGGSSYNEQFF. V and J are TRBV12-3 or TRBV12-4 and TRBJ2-1; 9 nucleotides align to TRBD2. J gave up 0 bases and V 5 bases, and 5 bases lay outside the gene matches. This CDR3 has 16 residues.

The chain links TRBV29-1 to TRBJ1-2; 9 nucleotides line up with TRBD1. The germline CDR1 and CDR2 sequences are SQVTM and ANQGSEA. The CDR3 has 13 amino acids. The trim removed 7 bases at V and 0 bases at J, leaving 3 bases unmatched. DNA for the CDR3: TGCAGCGCCGGACAGGGGACTAACTATGGCTACACCTTC. Its protein is CSAGQGTNYGYTF.

Many counts were recorded for this clonotype. The rearrangement joins TRBV7-9 to TRBJ2-3, with D unclear. The CDR3 spans 14 residues. In germline, CDR1 is SEHNR, CDR2 FQNEAQ (reference sequence). Trimming pared 5 bases from V and 4 bases from J, leaving 13 bases between. Here the CDR3 DNA reads TGTGCCAGCAGCCCCCCTGGGCAACCAGATACGCAGTATTTT. Translating gives CASSPPGQPDTQYF.

This clonotype has a count of ten or more. In DNA, the CDR3 is TGCGCCAGCAGCCCGGGCTATGGCGGGGAGCTGTTTTTT. Translation: CASSPGYGGELFF. The chain uses TRBV10-1 and TRBJ2-2; D remains ambiguous. The germline gives CDR1 WNHNN, CDR2 SYGVQD (reference sequence). The CDR3 contains 13 residues. The V end lost 6 bases, the J end lost 7 bases, and 12 bases lay between the germline ends.

A few counts support this clonotype. The rearrangement joins TRBV28 to TRBJ1-2; D is unresolved. Germline values: CDR1 MDHEN, CDR2 SYDVKM. V lost 2 bases and J lost 6, with 16 bases in between. CDR3 size: 15 residues. This chain's CDR3 is CASSLVVRPKDGYTF. The CDR3 DNA follows: TGTGCCAGCAGTTTAGTCGTACGCCCCAAGGATGGCTACACCTTC.

This clonotype was seen many times. The CDR3 spells CATSPDRGNEQYF. As DNA, the CDR3 is TGTGCCACCAGTCCGGACAGGGGGAACGAGCAGTACTTC. V gene TRBV15 combines with J gene TRBJ2-7, with 10 bases aligning to TRBD1. The V segment lost 6 bases and the J segment 5 bases; nucleotides outside the gene matches: 4. Germline lookup yields CDR1 LNHNV and CDR2 YYDKDF (reference sequence). The CDR3 runs to 13 residues. Together with reference TRBV15 and TRBJ2-7, the CDR3 gives the full variable domain: DAMVIQNPRYQVTQFGKPVTLSCSQTLNHNVMYWYQQKSSQAPKLLFHYYDKDFNNEADTPDNFQSRRPNTSFCFLDIRSPGLGDTAMYLCATSPDRGNEQYFGPGTRLTVT.

This clonotype was seen at least ten times. The V and J genes are TRBV20-1 and TRBJ2-5; 7 nucleotides agree with TRBD1. The V segment lost 5 bases and the J segment 2 bases; nucleotides outside the gene matches: 8. CDR1 and CDR2 from the germline V gene are DFQATT and SNEGSKA (reference sequence). The CDR3 is made up of 14 amino acids. CDR3 sequence: CSAPDREGQETQYF. DNA of the CDR3: TGCAGTGCTCCCGACAGGGAAGGACAAGAGACCCAGTACTTC.

The table lists this clonotype with many counts. The chain combines TRBV3-1 with TRBJ2-1; D remains unclear. The CDR3 loop spans 12 amino acids. V was cut by 0 bases and J by 5 bases, with 2 bases left in between. Germline values: CDR1 LGHDT, CDR2 YNNKEL (reference sequence). The CDR3 coding sequence is TGTGCCAGCAGCCAAGAGGACAATGAGCAGTTCTTC. Residues: CASSQEDNEQFF.

This clonotype has a count of ten or more. As the CDR3 is not closed by the conserved phenylalanine or tryptophan, this likely results from a read error. The V gene is TRBV6-5, the J gene TRBJ2-1; tentatively, D is TRBD2 (6 bases). Per the germline V gene, CDR1 is MNHEY and CDR2 is SVGAGI. This CDR3 is 14 amino acids long. Deletions cut 5 bases from V and 3 bases from J, with 11 bases between. CDR3 sequence (DNA): TGTGCCAGCAGTGTACCGGGAGTCTACAATGAGCAGTTCTCC. It yields the protein CASSVPGVYNEQFS.

This clonotype was counted many times. The chain recombines TRBV4-2 with TRBJ2-1; D perhaps matches TRBD2 (6 bases). The ends were cut back, 0 bases at V and 0 bases at J, with 9 bases in the middle. Germline CDR1 LGHNA, CDR2 YNFKEQ. The CDR3 runs 16 residues. CDR3: CASSQDSTSSYNEQFF. CDR3 DNA: TGTGCCAGCAGCCAAGATTCGACTAGCTCCTACAATGAGCAGTTCTTC.

This clonotype was seen ten or more times. The chain is built from TRBV28 and TRBJ2-1; D gene uncertain. This CDR3 is built from 13 residues. The germline V gene has CDR1 MDHEN and CDR2 SYDVKM. V was cut by 8 bases and J by 4 bases, with 12 bases left in between. CDR3 protein: CASGVTGYNEQFF. CDR3 nucleotides: TGTGCCAGCGGAGTGACGGGTTACAATGAGCAGTTCTTC.

V gene TRBV5-6 combines with J gene TRBJ2-6; a possible D gene is TRBD1 (5 bases). V was shortened by 1 base and J by 0 bases, with 17 bases between the two germline ends. The CDR3 contains 19 residues. Germline values: CDR1 SGHDT, CDR2 YYEEEE. CDR3 coding DNA: TGTGCCAGCAGCTTGTGGCAGGGTGGCTTCGCCTCTGGGGCCAACGTCCTGACTTTC. Its translation is CASSLWQGGFASGANVLTF.

This clonotype was recorded many times. The chain is built from TRBV20-1 and TRBJ2-2; 9 positions match TRBD2. V was clipped by 6 bases and J by 9 bases; unmatched bases: 17. CDR1 is DFQATT, CDR2 SNEGSKA, per germline (reference sequence). This CDR3 has 16 residues. For the CDR3, the DNA is TGCAGTGCCCCGTCTCGAAGCGGGGGGCCACTCAGGGAGCTGTTTTTT. Amino acid sequence: CSAPSRSGGPLRELFF.

This clonotype was picked up many times. The chain recombines TRBV7-8 with TRBJ2-3; D is perhaps TRBD2 (6 bases). Germline V lookup: CDR1 SGHVS, CDR2 FQNEAQ. The CDR3 is 15 residues long. Trimming shortened V by 5 bases and J by 0 bases, and 12 bases separated the two germline ends. Written as DNA, the CDR3 is TGTGCCAGCAGCACCGGGAGACCCAGCACAGATACGCAGTATTTT. Protein product: CASSTGRPSTDTQYF.

This clonotype has a count of ten or more. This chain joins TRBV7-6 and TRBJ2-7; TRBD1 matches at 7 bases. V gave up 5 bases and J gave up 1 base; unmatched junction bases: 5. The CDR3 length is 14 residues. The germline gives CDR1 SGHVS, CDR2 FNYEAQ. CDR3 in amino acids: CASSPTGPSYEQYF. Here the CDR3 DNA reads TGTGCCAGCAGCCCGACAGGGCCTTCCTACGAGCAGTACTTC.

By sample share, this clonotype is medium-sized. V and J are TRBV20-1 and TRBJ2-3; tentative D call: TRBD1 (5 bases). Germline-derived CDR1 and CDR2 are DFQATT and SNEGSKA (reference sequence). The CDR3 runs 15 residues. Deletions cut 0 bases from V and 4 bases from J, with 14 bases between. CDR3 protein: CSARDAHQGADTQYF. The CDR3 DNA is TGCAGTGCTAGAGATGCCCACCAAGGGGCAGATACGCAGTATTTT.

A single count supports this clonotype. J is TRBJ2-5 and V is TRBV10-1; possible D gene TRBD1, 6 bases. Germline CDR1 is WNHNN and CDR2 is SYGVQD (reference sequence). This CDR3 spans 14 amino acids. Deletions cut 3 bases from V and 5 bases from J, with 13 bases between. The CDR3 nucleotides read TGCGCCAGCAGTGATAACAGGGCTGGCGAGACCCAGTACTTC. It translates to CASSDNRAGETQYF.

This clonotype was seen at least ten times. This chain uses TRBV27 with TRBJ1-5; 8 bases agree with TRBD1. Germline-derived CDR1 and CDR2 are MNHEY and SMNVEV (reference sequence). V lost 1 base, J lost 6 bases, and 20 bases stayed unmatched. This CDR3 contains 20 residues. The CDR3 loop is CASSLYPPETGTGMVQPQHF. The DNA of the CDR3 is TGTGCCAGCAGTTTATACCCCCCGGAAACCGGGACAGGCATGGTTCAGCCCCAGCATTTT.